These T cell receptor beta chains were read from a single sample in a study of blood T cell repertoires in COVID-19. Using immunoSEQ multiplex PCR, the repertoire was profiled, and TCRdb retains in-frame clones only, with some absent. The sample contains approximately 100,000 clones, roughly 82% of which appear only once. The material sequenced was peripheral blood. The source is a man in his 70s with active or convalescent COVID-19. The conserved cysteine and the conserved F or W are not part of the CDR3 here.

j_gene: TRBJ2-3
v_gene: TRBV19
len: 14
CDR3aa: ASSPGQGARADTQY

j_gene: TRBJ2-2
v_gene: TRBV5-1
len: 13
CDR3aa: ASSSPADRTGELF

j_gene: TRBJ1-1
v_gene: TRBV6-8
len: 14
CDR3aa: ASRCRTTPMNTEAF

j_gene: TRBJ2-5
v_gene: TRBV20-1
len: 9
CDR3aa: SAQIQETQY

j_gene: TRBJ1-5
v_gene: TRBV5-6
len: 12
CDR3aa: ASNPDSLNQPQH

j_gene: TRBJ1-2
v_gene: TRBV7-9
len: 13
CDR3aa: ASSLGTGAQGGYT

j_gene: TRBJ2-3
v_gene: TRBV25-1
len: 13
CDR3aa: ASSERLTSTDTQY

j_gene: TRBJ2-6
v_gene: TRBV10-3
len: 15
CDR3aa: AISEGDRGGGANVLT

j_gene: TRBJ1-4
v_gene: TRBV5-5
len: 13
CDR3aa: ASSLFGQGAEKLF

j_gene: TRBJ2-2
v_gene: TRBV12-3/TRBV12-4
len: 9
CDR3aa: ASTSTGELF

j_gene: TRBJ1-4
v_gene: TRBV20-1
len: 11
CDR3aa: SASGTGVGKLF

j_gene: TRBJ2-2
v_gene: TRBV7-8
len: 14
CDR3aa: ASSPTFDANTGELF

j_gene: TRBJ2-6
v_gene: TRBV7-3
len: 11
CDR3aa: ASRSSGANVLT

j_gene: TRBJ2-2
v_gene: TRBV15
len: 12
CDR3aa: ATSRVRNTGELF

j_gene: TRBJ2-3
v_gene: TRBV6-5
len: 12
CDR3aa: ASSKTGGTDTQY

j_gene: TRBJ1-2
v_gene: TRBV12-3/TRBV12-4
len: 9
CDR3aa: ASSLGHGYT

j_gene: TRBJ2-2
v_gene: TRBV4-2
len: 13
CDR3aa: ASSVLAPNTGELF

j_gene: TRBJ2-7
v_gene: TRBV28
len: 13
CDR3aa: ASSPQNRLSYEQY

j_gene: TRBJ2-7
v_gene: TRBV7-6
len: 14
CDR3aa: ASSSRSGGERYEQY

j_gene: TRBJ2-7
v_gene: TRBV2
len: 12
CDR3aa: ASTWDRGSYEQY

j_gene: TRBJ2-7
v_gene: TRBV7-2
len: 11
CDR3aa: ASSLDFSYEQY

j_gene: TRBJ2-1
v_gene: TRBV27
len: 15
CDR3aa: ASSLVTRRGSYNEQF

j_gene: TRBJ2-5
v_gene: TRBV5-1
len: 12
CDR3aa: ASSPRAGIETQY

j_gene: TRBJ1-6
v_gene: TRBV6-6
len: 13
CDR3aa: ASSKTGGGNSPLH

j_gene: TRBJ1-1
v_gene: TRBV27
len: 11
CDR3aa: ASRGQANTEAF

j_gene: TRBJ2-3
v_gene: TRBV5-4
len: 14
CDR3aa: ASSPPGLAGGDTQY

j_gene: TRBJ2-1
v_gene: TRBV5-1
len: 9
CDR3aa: ASSLAGEQF

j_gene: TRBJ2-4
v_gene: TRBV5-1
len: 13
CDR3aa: ASSSRDRRKNIQY

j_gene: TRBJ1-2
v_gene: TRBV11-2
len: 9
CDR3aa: ASSINYGYT

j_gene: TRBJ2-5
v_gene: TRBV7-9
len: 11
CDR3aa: ASIPSGGETQY

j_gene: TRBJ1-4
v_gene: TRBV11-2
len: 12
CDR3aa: ASRSTGGGEKLF

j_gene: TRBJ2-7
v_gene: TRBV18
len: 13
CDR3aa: ASAPAEQGSYEQY

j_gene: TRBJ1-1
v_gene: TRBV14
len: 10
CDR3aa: ASSPTYWAAF

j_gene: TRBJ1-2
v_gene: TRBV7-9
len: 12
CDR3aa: ASSSAQGDNGYT

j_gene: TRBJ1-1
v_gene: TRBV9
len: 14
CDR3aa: ASSQGMGRGSTEAF

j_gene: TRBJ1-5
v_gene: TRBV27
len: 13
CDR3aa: ASSSRGTSNQPQH

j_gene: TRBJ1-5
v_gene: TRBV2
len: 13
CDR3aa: ASRVRAGMGQPQH

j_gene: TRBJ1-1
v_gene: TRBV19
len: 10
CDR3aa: ASSYLNTEAF

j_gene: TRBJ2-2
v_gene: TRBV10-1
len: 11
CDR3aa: ASRISAVGELF

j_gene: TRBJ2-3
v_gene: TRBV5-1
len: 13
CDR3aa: ASSPRGVDTDTQY

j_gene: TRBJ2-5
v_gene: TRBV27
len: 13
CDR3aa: ASSPNRDSLWAQY

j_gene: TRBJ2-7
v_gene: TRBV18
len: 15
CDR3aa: ASSPLRPAGGLYEQY

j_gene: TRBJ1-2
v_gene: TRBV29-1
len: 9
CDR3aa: SVGDSGGYT

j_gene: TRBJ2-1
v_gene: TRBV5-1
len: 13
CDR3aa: ASSFVTSGGNEQF

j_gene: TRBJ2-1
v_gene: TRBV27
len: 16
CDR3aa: ASTSGRYGGGLYNEQF

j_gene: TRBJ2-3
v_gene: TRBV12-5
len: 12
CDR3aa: ASGLEYTTDTQY

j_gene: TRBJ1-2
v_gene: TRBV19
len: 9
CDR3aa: ASSNRYFYT